These T cell receptor beta chains were read from a single sample in a study of T cell responses to AZD1222 COVID-19 vaccine. Method: immunoSEQ multiplex PCR; TCRdb's copy keeps in-frame clones and lacks some. The sample carries 150,000 or so clones, 85% to 90% recorded once. Sequenced material: peripheral blood, taken on day 0 of AZD1222 vaccination. These receptors were collected from an adult in good health. Each CDR3 is given with its conserved first and last residue. The D gene is left open where the match is weak. Rows may omit the clone size; those that give it use once, few, many or a size class.

-,-,TRBJ2-7,TRBV28,15,TGTGCCAGCAGTTTAGGGGGAGGACAGACCTACGAGCAGTACTTC,CASSLGGGQTYEQYF
-,-,TRBJ2-1,TRBV9,15,TGTGCCAGCAGCGTAGCAGGGAATTTTTACAATGAGCAGTTCTTC,CASSVAGNFYNEQFF
-,few,TRBJ1-3,TRBV9,18,TGTGCCAGCCGTCCCGGAGCGGGCGGATTTTCGGATGGAAACACCATATATTTT,CASRPGAGGFSDGNTIYF
-,-,TRBJ2-1,TRBV28,11,TGTGCCAGCACAAAATACAATGAGCAGTTCTTC,CASTKYNEQFF
-,-,TRBJ2-7,TRBV7-9,13,TGTGCCAGCAGCCCCGGACTTACTTACGAGCAGTACTTC,CASSPGLTYEQYF
-,-,TRBJ1-2,TRBV12-3/TRBV12-4,13,TGTGCCAGCAAAAGCCAGGCGAACTATGGCTACACCTTC,CASKSQANYGYTF
-,-,TRBJ1-1,TRBV18,12,TGTGCCAGCTCAGCAGGGATAACTGAAGCTTTCTTT,CASSAGITEAFF
-,few,TRBJ2-1,TRBV6-6,12,TGTGCCAGCAGTGACAGTACAGTTGAGCAGTTCTTC,CASSDSTVEQFF
-,once,TRBJ1-1,TRBV28,15,TGTGCCAGCAGTTTATCTCCAGGGACGCACACTGAAGCTTTCTTT,CASSLSPGTHTEAFF
TRBD1,-,TRBJ1-3,TRBV27,15,TGTGCCAGCAACCGACAGGGGTCCTCTGGAAACACCATATATTTT,CASNRQGSSGNTIYF
TRBD1,-,TRBJ1-5,TRBV19,18,TGTGCCAGTAGTAGAGCCGGGACAGGGAGCTATAGCAATCAGCCCCAGCATTTT,CASSRAGTGSYSNQPQHF
-,once,TRBJ1-4,TRBV10-3,13,TGTGCCACTTCTGCCGCAACTAATGAAAAACTGTTTTTT,CATSAATNEKLFF
-,-,TRBJ1-1,TRBV7-2,14,TGTGCCAGCAGCTTCGACAGGAGGAACACTGAAGCTTTCTTT,CASSFDRRNTEAFF
TRBD2,-,TRBJ2-2,TRBV30,18,TGTGCCTGGAGTGGCTTGGGACTAGCGGGGCAGAACACCGGGGAGCTGTTTTTT,CAWSGLGLAGQNTGELFF
-,-,TRBJ1-3,TRBV19,15,TGTGCCAGTAGAAACCTGGGAGAGAAGCGAAACACCATATATTTT,CASRNLGEKRNTIYF
-,-,TRBJ2-5,TRBV2,13,TGTGCCAGCAGTGTCAGGCTGCAAGAGACCCAGTACTTC,CASSVRLQETQYF
-,-,TRBJ2-7,TRBV5-1,15,TGCGCCAGCAGCTTGTTGCCAGGCAGCTCCTACGAGCAGTACTTC,CASSLLPGSSYEQYF
TRBD2,once,TRBJ2-1,TRBV28,15,TGTGCCAGCAGTTTAGCCAGCGGGAGCCACAATGAGCAGTTCTTC,CASSLASGSHNEQFF
-,-,TRBJ1-5,TRBV28,17,TGTGCCAGCAGTTCCCTTGGCGGGGGGTCTAGCAATCAGCCCCAGCATTTT,CASSSLGGGSSNQPQHF
TRBD2,-,TRBJ2-5,TRBV10-3,14,TGTGCCATCAGTGAGGCTAGCGGGAAGGGGACCCAGTACTTC,CAISEASGKGTQYF
TRBD1,-,TRBJ1-2,TRBV7-9,16,TGTGCCAGCAGCCCGAATTCCGAGGGACAGGATGACGGCTACACCTTC,CASSPNSEGQDDGYTF
-,-,TRBJ1-5,TRBV28,13,TGTGCCAGCAAGGTGGGTAGCAATCAGCCCCAGCATTTT,CASKVGSNQPQHF
-,-,TRBJ1-5,TRBV15,13,TGTGCCACCAGCAGAGACGGGCAGCGACTTCAGCATTTT,CATSRDGQRLQHF
TRBD1,-,TRBJ1-1,TRBV4-2,15,TGTGCCAGCAGCCTAAGGGGGCAAGGATCGGACGAAGCTTTCTTT,CASSLRGQGSDEAFF
-,-,TRBJ1-5,TRBV19,15,TGTGCCAGTAGTCTAGGGGGGCTTAGCAATCAGCCCCAGCATTTT,CASSLGGLSNQPQHF
-,-,TRBJ1-1,TRBV7-9,15,TGTGCCAGCAGTTCGGGAGGGGGAATGAACACTGAAGCTTTCTTT,CASSSGGGMNTEAFF
-,-,TRBJ1-5,TRBV12-3/TRBV12-4,13,TGTGCCAGCAGTTTAGACAGCAATCAGCCCCAGCATTTT,CASSLDSNQPQHF
-,-,TRBJ2-7,TRBV4-3,15,TGCGCCAGCAGCCAAGAGCCGGGACCCGGGGGCGAGCAGTACTTC,CASSQEPGPGGEQYF
-,-,TRBJ2-3,TRBV6-6,15,TGTGCCAGCAGTCGATCGGGAGTGGGCACAGATACGCAGTATTTT,CASSRSGVGTDTQYF
TRBD1,-,TRBJ1-2,TRBV19,23,TGTGCCAGTAGTATAGAAACCCAGACAGGGGGCTCAAAATTCTTATGTGCTAACTATGGCTACACCTTC,CASSIETQTGGSKFLCANYGYTF
-,once,TRBJ1-6,TRBV7-8,15,TGTGCCAGCAGCTTAGGATCAAGCGGGAGTTCACCCCTCCACTTT,CASSLGSSGSSPLHF
TRBD2,few,TRBJ2-1,TRBV7-6,18,TGTGCCAGCAGCTTAAGAGAGTCTAGGACTAGCGGCTACAATGAGCAGTTCTTC,CASSLRESRTSGYNEQFF
-,few,TRBJ2-2,TRBV7-8,15,TGTGCCAGCAGCCCCCGGACAGCGAACACCGGGGAGCTGTTTTTT,CASSPRTANTGELFF
TRBD1,-,TRBJ2-7,TRBV27,16,TGTGCCAGCAGTCCGAACAGGGGGCGTTTAGCCTACGAGCAGTACTTC,CASSPNRGRLAYEQYF
-,once,TRBJ2-4,TRBV27,16,TGTGCCAGCAGGCCCCTCCCGGGGGAGTCCAAAAACATTCAGTACTTC,CASRPLPGESKNIQYF
-,-,TRBJ2-1,TRBV9,16,TGTGCCAGCAGCGTAGCTATGCGCATAACGGACAATGAGCAGTTCTTC,CASSVAMRITDNEQFF
-,-,TRBJ1-2,TRBV7-2,14,TGTGCCAGCAGCTTAGAAGAAGGAACGGGAGGCTACACCTTC,CASSLEEGTGGYTF
TRBD1,-,TRBJ2-3,TRBV7-9,17,TGTGCCAGCAGCTTAAGACAGGGACCCCTGAGCACAGATACGCAGTATTTT,CASSLRQGPLSTDTQYF
-,few,TRBJ2-2,TRBV20-1,14,TGCAGTGCTAGTCCCGGGTTGAACACCGGGGAGCTGTTTTTT,CSASPGLNTGELFF
-,-,TRBJ2-5,TRBV21-1,20,TGTGCCAGCAGCAAGTCACGTGGCGGTCTGGGACAGGGAATGTGTGAGACCCAGTACTTC,CASSKSRGGLGQGMCETQYF
TRBD1,-,TRBJ1-5,TRBV28,18,TGTGCCAGCAGCGGGGACAGCCCTCGAAGAAATAGCAATCAGCCCCAGCATTTT,CASSGDSPRRNSNQPQHF
TRBD1,-,TRBJ1-4,TRBV30,13,TGTGCCTGGGGGGACAGGGTGACCGAAAAACTGTTTTTT,CAWGDRVTEKLFF
TRBD2,-,TRBJ2-7,TRBV20-1,11,TGCAGTGCCTTTACTAGCGCTGAGCAGTACTTC,CSAFTSAEQYF
TRBD1,-,TRBJ1-5,TRBV6-1,16,TGTGCCAGCAGTGACCCAGGACAGGGGAGGAATCAGCCCCAGCATTTT,CASSDPGQGRNQPQHF
-,-,TRBJ2-3,TRBV5-4,14,TGTGCCAGCAGCTTACCAGGGAACGCAGATACGCAGTATTTT,CASSLPGNADTQYF
-,-,TRBJ1-2,TRBV28,13,TGTGCCAGCAGTTCTGGACAGCGCTATGGCTACACCTTC,CASSSGQRYGYTF
-,-,TRBJ1-2,TRBV3-1/TRBV3-2,12,TGTGCCAGCAGCCAAGGGGCGGATGGCTACACCTTC,CASSQGADGYTF
-,-,TRBJ1-1,TRBV5-4,13,TGTGCCAGCAGCTTGTGGGGAGGCACTGAAGCTTTCTTT,CASSLWGGTEAFF
-,-,TRBJ1-2,TRBV5-1,13,TGCGCCAGCAGCTTTGAGGGGATTGAGGGCTACACCTTC,CASSFEGIEGYTF
TRBD1,-,TRBJ2-5,TRBV29-1,15,TGCAGCGTTGACCATGGACAGGCGCAGGGAGAGACCCAGTACTTC,CSVDHGQAQGETQYF
-,-,TRBJ2-1,TRBV28,17,TGTGCCAGCAGTCCCCACTCTGAAATGAGACCCCACAATGAGCAGTTCTTC,CASSPHSEMRPHNEQFF
TRBD2,-,TRBJ2-3,TRBV2,16,TGTGCCAGCAAAAGAGGGGGGCTAGCGGGGACAGATACGCAGTATTTT,CASKRGGLAGTDTQYF
-,-,TRBJ2-3,TRBV3-1/TRBV3-2,16,TGTGCCAGCAGCCAAGATCCCGGGGTTAGCACAGATACGCAGTATTTT,CASSQDPGVSTDTQYF
-,-,TRBJ1-1,TRBV4-2,14,TGTGCCAGCAGCCGGACAGTCATGAACACTGAAGCTTTCTTT,CASSRTVMNTEAFF